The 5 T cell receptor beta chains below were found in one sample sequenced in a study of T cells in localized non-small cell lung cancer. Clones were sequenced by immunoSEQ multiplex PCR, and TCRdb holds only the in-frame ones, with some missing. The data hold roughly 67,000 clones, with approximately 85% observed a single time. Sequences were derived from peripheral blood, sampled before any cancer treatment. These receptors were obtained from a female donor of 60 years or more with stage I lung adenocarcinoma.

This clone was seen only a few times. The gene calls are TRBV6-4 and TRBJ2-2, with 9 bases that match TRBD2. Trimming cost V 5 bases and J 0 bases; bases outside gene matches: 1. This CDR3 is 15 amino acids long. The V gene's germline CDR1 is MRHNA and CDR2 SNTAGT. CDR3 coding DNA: TGTGCCAGCAGTTCTAGCGGGGCGAACACCGGGGAGCTGTTTTTT. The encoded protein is CASSSSGANTGELFF.

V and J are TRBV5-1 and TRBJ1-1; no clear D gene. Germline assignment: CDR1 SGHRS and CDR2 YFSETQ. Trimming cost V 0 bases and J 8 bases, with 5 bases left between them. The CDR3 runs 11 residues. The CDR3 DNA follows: TGCGCCAGCAGCTTGGGACCGGAAGCTTTCTTT. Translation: CASSLGPEAFF. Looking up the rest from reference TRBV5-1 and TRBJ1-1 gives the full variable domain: KAGVTQTPRYLIKTRGQQVTLSCSPISGHRSVSWYQQTPGQGLQFLFEYFSETQRNKGNFPGRFSGRQFSNSRSEMNVSTLELGDSALYLCASSLGPEAFFGQGTRLTVV.

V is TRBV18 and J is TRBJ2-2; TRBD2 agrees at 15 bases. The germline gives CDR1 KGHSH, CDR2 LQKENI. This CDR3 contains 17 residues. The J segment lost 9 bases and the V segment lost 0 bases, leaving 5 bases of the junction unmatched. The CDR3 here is CASSPPGLAGGSRELFF. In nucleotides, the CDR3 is TGTGCCAGCTCACCACCGGGACTAGCGGGAGGCAGTCGGGAGCTGTTTTTT.

In nucleotides, the CDR3 is TGCGCCAGCAGCCAATTTAGCGGGATCGGGACCGGGGAGCTGTTTTTT. This encodes CASSQFSGIGTGELFF. J is TRBJ2-2 and V is TRBV4-1; TRBD2 agrees at 8 bases. The CDR3 spans 16 residues. V was clipped by 2 bases and J by 5 bases; unmatched bases: 7. Per germline, CDR1 MGHRA and CDR2 YSYEKL.

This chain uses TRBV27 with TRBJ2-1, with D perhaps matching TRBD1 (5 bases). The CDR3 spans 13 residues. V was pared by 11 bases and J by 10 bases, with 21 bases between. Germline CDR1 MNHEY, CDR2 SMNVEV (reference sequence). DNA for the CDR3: TGTGCCGCACGGCGTCAGGACCCAGGGGAGCAGTTCTTC. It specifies CAARRQDPGEQFF.